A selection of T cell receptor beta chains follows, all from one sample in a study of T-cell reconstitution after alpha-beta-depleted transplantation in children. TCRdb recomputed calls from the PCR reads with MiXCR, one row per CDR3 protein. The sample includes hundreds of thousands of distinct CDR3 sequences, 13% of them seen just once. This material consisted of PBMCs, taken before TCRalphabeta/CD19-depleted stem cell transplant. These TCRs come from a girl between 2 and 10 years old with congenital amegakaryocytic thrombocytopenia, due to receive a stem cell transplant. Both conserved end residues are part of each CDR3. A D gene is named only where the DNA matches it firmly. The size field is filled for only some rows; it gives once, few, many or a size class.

TGCAGTGCTAGAGATCAAAACAGGGACGAAGACTACAATGAGCAGTTCTTC CSARDQNRDEDYNEQFF NA many TRBJ2-1 TRBV20-1
TGTGCCAGCAGCTTTACAGGGAGCGTCCTGACTTTC CASSFTGSVLTF NA few TRBJ2-6 TRBV7-9
TGCGCCAGCAGCTCCGGGACATTTTATGAGCAGTACTTC CASSSGTFYEQYF NA many TRBJ2-7 TRBV5-1
TGCAGTGCGCTGCTAGCGGGTACTACCAAAGGCACAGATACGCAGTATTTT CSALLAGTTKGTDTQYF TRBD2 many TRBJ2-3 TRBV20-1
TGCTGCAGTGCGGGACAGGGTGGCGCCGGGGAGCTGTTTTTT CCSAGQGGAGELFF TRBD1 NA TRBJ2-2 TRBV24-1
TGTGCCAGCAGTTTCAACGGGAGAACACGCTCCTACGAGCAGTACTTC CASSFNGRTRSYEQYF NA many TRBJ2-7 TRBV12-3/TRBV12-4
TGTGCCGCCACAGGGAGGGCTGGAAACACCATATATTTT CAATGRAGNTIYF NA many TRBJ1-3 TRBV3-1
TGTGCCAGCAGCTTCGCGACTAGCGGGAGTGCAGATACGCAGTATTTT CASSFATSGSADTQYF TRBD2 NA TRBJ2-3 TRBV7-9
TGTGCCAGCAGTCCTGGACGGGACTATGGCTACACCTTC CASSPGRDYGYTF NA many TRBJ1-2 TRBV12-3/TRBV12-4
TGCAGTGCAACGAAACAGGGAGACGAGCAGTACTTC CSATKQGDEQYF NA few TRBJ2-7 TRBV20-1
TGTGCCAGCAGCCAGATAGCGGGAGGGATAGGTGATGAGCAGTTCTTC CASSQIAGGIGDEQFF TRBD2 NA TRBJ2-1 TRBV14
TGTGCCAGCAGTTTTGCACAGAGCTCCTACAATGAGCAGTTCTTC CASSFAQSSYNEQFF NA many TRBJ2-1 TRBV27
TGTGCCAGCAGCCCCGAAGACGGGAGGAGGGACGAGCAGTACTTC CASSPEDGRRDEQYF TRBD2 many TRBJ2-7 TRBV9
TGTGCCAGCAGAGCCTCTTCCCTTATCTATAGCAATCAGCCCCAGCATTTT CASRASSLIYSNQPQHF NA few TRBJ1-5 TRBV28
TGTGCCAGCAGTCCGACGGACACGGCGAGCAGGGATAGCAATCAGCCCCAGCATTTT CASSPTDTASRDSNQPQHF NA NA TRBJ1-5 TRBV12-3/TRBV12-4
TGCAGTGCTCCCCCAAGGGCGGGAGCCTACAATGAGCAGTTCTTC CSAPPRAGAYNEQFF TRBD2 few TRBJ2-1 TRBV20-1
TGCAGTGCCAGATGGGGGAGCGTCTACAATGAGCAGTTCTTC CSARWGSVYNEQFF NA many TRBJ2-1 TRBV20-1
TGTGCCAGCAGCACACTCCTCCGGGCACCAGATACGCAGTATTTT CASSTLLRAPDTQYF NA many TRBJ2-3 TRBV7-9
TGCGCCAGCGGAACCAGGGCCACCTACGAGCAGTACTTC CASGTRATYEQYF NA few TRBJ2-7 TRBV5-1
TGTGCCAGCAGCCAGGGGGACAGCTCATATGAAGCTTTCTTT CASSQGDSSYEAFF TRBD1 few TRBJ1-1 TRBV3-1
TGCGCCAGCACTTCCGGGACAGGGGCTGAGCACGAGCAGTACTTC CASTSGTGAEHEQYF TRBD1 few TRBJ2-7 TRBV5-1
TGTGCCAGCTCCCCTACCCAGTTTGCTGGCGTTAACAATGAGCAGTTCTTC CASSPTQFAGVNNEQFF NA many TRBJ2-1 TRBV7-8
TGCGCCAGTAGGGGACCGGATACGCAGTATTTT CASRGPDTQYF NA NA TRBJ2-3 TRBV5-1
TGCGCCAGCAGACCAGAAGGGGACAATGAGCAGTTCTTC CASRPEGDNEQFF NA many TRBJ2-1 TRBV5-1
TGTGCCAGCAAACACCCGGGACGCGGGGTAGATACGCAGTATTTT CASKHPGRGVDTQYF NA many TRBJ2-3 TRBV7-9
TGTGCCTGGAGTGGAATGGGTCTGGGGCAGTTCTTC CAWSGMGLGQFF NA many TRBJ2-1 TRBV30
TGCGCCAGCAGCGCCGGAGGTGGGGATACGCAGTATTTT CASSAGGGDTQYF NA NA TRBJ2-3 TRBV5-1
TGTGCCAGCAGCATAGGGGGGAATTCACCCCTCCACTTT CASSIGGNSPLHF NA many TRBJ1-6 TRBV12-3/TRBV12-4